Presented here are 10 T cell receptor beta chains from one specimen sequenced in a study of T-cell memory formation after mild COVID-19 (dated by TCRdb to about 2021). The library was produced with 5' RACE. This sample was sequenced with an Illumina NovaSeq 6000. Clones were called with MiXCR by TCRdb after fastp trimmed the public reads at Q25, and only in-frame beta chains were retained. CDR3 protein duplicates are merged, each entry listing the most common genes and DNA. The sample table shows roughly 450,000 distinct CDR3 sequences, and 15% to 20% are seen once. Jointly, the top ten make up 10% to 15% of the sample. The sample comprised PBMCs or a T cell subset sorted from them (not recorded which). The receptors originated from an adult woman who had mild COVID-19 (a few samples of this study predate the infection). The sample titles of this study are shuffled in the database, so cell type and time point are left out; the donor was told from shared clones.

This chain joins TRBV7-2 and TRBJ2-5; 11 bases map to TRBD1. V was pared by 0 bases and J by 5 bases, with 8 bases of the junction left unmatched. Germline CDR1 reads SGHTA; CDR2 reads FQGNSA. The CDR3 spans 17 residues. The CDR3 DNA is TGTGCCAGCAGCTTAGCCCGGGACAGGGGGGGTTGGGAGACCCAGTACTTC. Translated, it gives CASSLARDRGGWETQYF.

V and J are TRBV7-3 and TRBJ1-1; unclear D gene. V was clipped by 0 bases and J by 7 bases, with 9 bases between them. In germline, CDR1 is SGHTA, CDR2 FQGTGA. This CDR3 has 13 residues. The CDR3 reads CASSLTSPSEAFF. In DNA, the CDR3 is TGTGCCAGCAGCTTAACGTCGCCTAGTGAAGCTTTCTTT.

This clonotype was seen a few times. The chain joins TRBV6-5 to TRBJ2-3; D is possibly TRBD1 (5 bases). Looked up from germline, CDR1 is MNHEY and CDR2 is SVGAGI. The CDR3 extends over 15 amino acids. V gave up 5 bases and J gave up 0 bases, with 12 bases separating them. The CDR3 here is CASSRQKSSTDTQYF. The CDR3 nucleotides are TGTGCCAGCAGTAGACAGAAGTCTAGCACAGATACGCAGTATTTT.

In this sample, this clonotype turned up a few times. One junction end disagrees with the germline gene, perhaps due to a read error. J is TRBJ1-5 and V is TRBV7-7, with no clear D. Germline CDR1 and CDR2: SSHAT and FNYEAQ (reference sequence). CDR3 length equals 14 residues. The CDR3 here is CASSFSGKGQPQHF. In DNA, the CDR3 is TGTGCTAGCAGCTTCAGTGGAAAAGGCCAGCCCCAGCATTTT.

V and J are TRBV7-9 and TRBJ2-2, with unresolved D. This CDR3 contains 13 residues. CDR1 and CDR2 (germline): SEHNR, FQNEAQ (reference sequence). Trimming removed 3 bases at V and 5 bases at J, with 7 bases between. The CDR3 DNA is TGTGCCAGCAGCTTTGAGCGAACCGGGGAGCTGTTTTTT. Translated: CASSFERTGELFF.

Ten or more counts support this clonotype. The V call is TRBV3-2, the J call TRBJ2-5; TRBD1, as called in the table, went unchecked against the DNA. TRBV3-2 is a recognized pseudogene. The CDR3 runs to 15 residues. The CDR3 nucleotides read TGTGCCAGCAATTCCCGGGTAGAGGGCGAAGAGACCCAGTACTTC. Translating gives CASNSRVEGEETQYF.

This clonotype was counted a few times. The V and J genes are TRBV10-3 and TRBJ2-7, with 9 bases identical to TRBD1. V lost 6 bases to trimming and J lost 6 bases; unmatched junction nucleotides: 9. This CDR3 spans 14 amino acids. Germline loops: CDR1 ENHRY, CDR2 SYGVKD. Here the CDR3 DNA reads TGTGCCATCAGGGGAGGGGACAGGGAACTCGAGCAGTACTTC. As protein: CAIRGGDRELEQYF.

This chain connects TRBV7-2 to TRBJ1-2, with 7 bases fitting TRBD1. V shed 6 bases, J shed 4 bases, and the junction held 11 bases outside the gene matches. The CDR3 has 15 amino acids. Per germline, CDR1 SGHTA and CDR2 FQGNSA. This CDR3 reads CASSYTHDRVYGYTF. As DNA, the CDR3 is TGTGCCAGCAGTTATACTCACGACAGGGTCTATGGCTACACCTTC. Combining the CDR3 with reference TRBV7-2 and TRBJ1-2 gives the whole variable domain GAGVSQSPSNKVTEKGKDVELRCDPISGHTALYWYRQSLGQGLEFLIYFQGNSAPDKSGLPSDRFSAERTGGSVSTLTIQRTQQEDSAVYLCASSYTHDRVYGYTFGSGTRLTVV.

This chain uses TRBV7-9 with TRBJ2-7, with no clear D. Trimming removed 2 bases at V and 3 bases at J, with 8 bases between. Per the germline V gene, CDR1 is SEHNR and CDR2 is FQNEAQ (reference sequence). The CDR3 covers 13 residues. CDR3 sequence (DNA): TGTGCCAGCAGCTTACAGGTAAACTACGAGCAGTACTTC. It translates to CASSLQVNYEQYF. The complete variable domain, with remaining parts taken from reference TRBV7-9 and TRBJ2-7, reads DTGVSQNPRHKITKRGQNVTFRCDPISEHNRLYWYRQTLGQGPEFLTYFQNEAQLEKSRLLSDRFSAERPKGSFSTLEIQRTEQGDSAMYLCASSLQVNYEQYFGPGTRLTVT.

The gene calls are TRBV7-2 and TRBJ2-5; 9 bases line up with TRBD2. V lost 5 bases to trimming and J lost 2 bases; unmatched junction nucleotides: 9. Germline CDR1 is SGHTA and CDR2 is FQGNSA. The CDR3 covers 16 residues. The CDR3 loop reads CASSLQGGLAQETQYF. CDR3 coding DNA: TGTGCCAGCAGCCTTCAGGGGGGACTAGCTCAAGAGACCCAGTACTTC.